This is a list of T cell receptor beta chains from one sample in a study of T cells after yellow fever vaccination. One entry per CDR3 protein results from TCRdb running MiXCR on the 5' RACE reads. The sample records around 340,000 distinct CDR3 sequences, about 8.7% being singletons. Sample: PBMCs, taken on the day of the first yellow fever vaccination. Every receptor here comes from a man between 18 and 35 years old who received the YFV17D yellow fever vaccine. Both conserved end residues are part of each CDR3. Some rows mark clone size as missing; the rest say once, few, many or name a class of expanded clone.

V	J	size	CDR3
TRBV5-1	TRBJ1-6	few	CASSLGDSGAYNSPLHF
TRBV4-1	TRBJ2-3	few	CASSQESRGTSGGTDTQYF
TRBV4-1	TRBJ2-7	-	CASSQGTQAGSEQYF
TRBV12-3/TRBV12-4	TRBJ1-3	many	CASRPDRYSGNTIYF
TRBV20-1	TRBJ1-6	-	CSARSASSYNSPLHF
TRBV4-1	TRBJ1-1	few	CASSLRDSLLNTEAFF
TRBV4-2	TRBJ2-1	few	CASSQDPLAGTDNEQFF
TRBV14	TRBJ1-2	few	CASSRLGVLRGYTF
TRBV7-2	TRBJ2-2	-	CASSLAVTGTGELFF
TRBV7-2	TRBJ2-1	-	CASSLGVLGQFF
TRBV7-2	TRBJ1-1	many	CASSTHRGSTEAFF
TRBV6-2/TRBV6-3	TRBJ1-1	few	CASRSTGGTEAFF
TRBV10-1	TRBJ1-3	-	CASRPDGGNTIYF
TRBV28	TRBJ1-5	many	CASSLPGQGGKPQHF
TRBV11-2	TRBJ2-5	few	CASSSELAGGGETQYF
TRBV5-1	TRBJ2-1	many	CASSLDLPGQGNEQFF
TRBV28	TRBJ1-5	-	CASRAPSNQPQHF
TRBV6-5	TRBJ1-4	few	CASSYSGQGIEKLFF
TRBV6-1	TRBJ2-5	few	CASSTYSPEGETQYF
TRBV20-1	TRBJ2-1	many	CSASDSFDEQFF
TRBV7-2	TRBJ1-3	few	CASSFVDSGNTIYF
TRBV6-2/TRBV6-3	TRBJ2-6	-	CASSSQRRTSGANVLTF
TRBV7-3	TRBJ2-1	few	CASSSSGTSGGGEQFF
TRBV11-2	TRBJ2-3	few	CASSQGMSDTQYF
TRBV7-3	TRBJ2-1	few	CASSPGQGNYNEQFF
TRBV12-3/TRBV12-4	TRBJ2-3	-	CASSLQEADTQYF
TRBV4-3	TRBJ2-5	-	CASSHLNEAGGVETQYF
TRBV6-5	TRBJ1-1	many	CASSYDRNTEAFF
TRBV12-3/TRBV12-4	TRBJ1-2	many	CASSIGTLGYTF
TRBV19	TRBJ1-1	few	CASSTTLPTTEAFF
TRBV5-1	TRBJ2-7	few	CASSLAQGGSYEQYF
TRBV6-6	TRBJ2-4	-	CASSYGSNIQYF
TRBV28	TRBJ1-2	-	CASSLDSWDSNYGYTF
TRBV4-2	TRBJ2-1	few	CASSRELAGGGSYNEQFF
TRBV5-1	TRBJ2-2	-	CASSLVTSGGADTGELFF